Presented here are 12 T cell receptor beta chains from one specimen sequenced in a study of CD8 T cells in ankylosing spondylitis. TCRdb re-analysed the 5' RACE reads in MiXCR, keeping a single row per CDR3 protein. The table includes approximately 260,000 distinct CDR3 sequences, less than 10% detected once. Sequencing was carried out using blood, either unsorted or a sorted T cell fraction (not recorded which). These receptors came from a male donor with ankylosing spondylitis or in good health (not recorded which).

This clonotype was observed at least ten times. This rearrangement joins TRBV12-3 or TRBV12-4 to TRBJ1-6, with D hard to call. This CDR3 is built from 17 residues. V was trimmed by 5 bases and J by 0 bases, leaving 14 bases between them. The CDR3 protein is CASSRLVGSSYNSPLHF. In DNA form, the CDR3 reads TGTGCCAGCAGTCGCTTGGTAGGGAGCTCCTATAATTCACCCCTCCACTTT.

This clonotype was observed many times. CDR3 in amino acids: CAWSVTGGVTEAFF. In DNA form, the CDR3 reads TGTGCCTGGAGTGTAACAGGGGGGGTCACTGAAGCTTTCTTT. J is TRBJ1-1 and V is TRBV30; TRBD1 agrees at 8 bases. Germline V gene lookup returns CDR1 GTSNPN and CDR2 SVGIG (reference sequence). The CDR3 extends over 14 amino acids. The V segment lost 0 bases and the J segment 4 bases; nucleotides outside the gene matches: 4.

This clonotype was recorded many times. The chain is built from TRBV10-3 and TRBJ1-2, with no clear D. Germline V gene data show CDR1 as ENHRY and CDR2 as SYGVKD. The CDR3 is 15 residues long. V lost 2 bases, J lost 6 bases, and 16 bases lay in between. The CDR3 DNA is TGTGCCATCAGTGAGGGAACCTCTCCCTGGAATGGCTACACCTTC. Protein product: CAISEGTSPWNGYTF.

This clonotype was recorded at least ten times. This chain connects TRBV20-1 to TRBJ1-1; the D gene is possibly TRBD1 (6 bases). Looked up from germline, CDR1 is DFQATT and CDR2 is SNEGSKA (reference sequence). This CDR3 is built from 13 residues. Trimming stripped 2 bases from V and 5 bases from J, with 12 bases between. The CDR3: CSARQGRYTEAFF. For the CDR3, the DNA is TGCAGTGCTAGACAGGGGAGATATACTGAAGCTTTCTTT.

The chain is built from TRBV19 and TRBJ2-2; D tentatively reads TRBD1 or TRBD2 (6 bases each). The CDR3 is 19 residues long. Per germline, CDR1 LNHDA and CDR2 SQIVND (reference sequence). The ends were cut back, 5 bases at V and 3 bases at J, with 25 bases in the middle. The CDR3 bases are TGTGCCAGTAGTGTAGGGGGGCCGGGACTCCGCTTCCACACCGGGGAGCTGTTTTTT. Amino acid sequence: CASSVGGPGLRFHTGELFF.

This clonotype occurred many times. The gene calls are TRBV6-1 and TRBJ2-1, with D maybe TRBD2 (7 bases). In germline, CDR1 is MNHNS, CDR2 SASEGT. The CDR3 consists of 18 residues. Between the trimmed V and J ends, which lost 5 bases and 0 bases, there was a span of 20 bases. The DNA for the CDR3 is TGTGCCAGCAGTAAGGGGGGGCTCATCTTGAGCTCCTACAATGAGCAGTTCTTC. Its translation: CASSKGGLILSSYNEQFF.

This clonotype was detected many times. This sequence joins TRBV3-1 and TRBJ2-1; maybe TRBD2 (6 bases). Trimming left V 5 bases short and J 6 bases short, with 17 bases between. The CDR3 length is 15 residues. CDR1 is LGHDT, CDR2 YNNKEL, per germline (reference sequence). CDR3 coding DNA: TGTGCCAGCAGCTTTGTCACACGGAGGGCCAATGAGCAGTTCTTC. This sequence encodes CASSFVTRRANEQFF.

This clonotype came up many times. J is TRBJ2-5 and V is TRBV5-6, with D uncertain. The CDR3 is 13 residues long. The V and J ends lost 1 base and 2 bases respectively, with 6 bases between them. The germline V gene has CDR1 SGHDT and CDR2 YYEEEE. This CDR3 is CASSLILQETQYF. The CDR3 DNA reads TGTGCCAGCAGCTTGATACTTCAAGAGACCCAGTACTTC. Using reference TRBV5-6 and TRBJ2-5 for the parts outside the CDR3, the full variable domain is DAGVTQSPTHLIKTRGQQVTLRCSPKSGHDTVSWYQQALGQGPQFIFQYYEEEERQRGNFPDRFSGHQFPNYSSELNVNALLLGDSALYLCASSLILQETQYFGPGTRLLVL.

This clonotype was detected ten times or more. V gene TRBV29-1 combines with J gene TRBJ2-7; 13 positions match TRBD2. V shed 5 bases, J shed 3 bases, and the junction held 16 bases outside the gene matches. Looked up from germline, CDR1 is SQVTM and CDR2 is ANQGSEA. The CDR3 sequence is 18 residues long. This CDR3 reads CSVTPAQGTSGRGYEQYF. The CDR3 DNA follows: TGCAGCGTTACCCCGGCACAGGGAACTAGCGGGAGGGGCTACGAGCAGTACTTC.

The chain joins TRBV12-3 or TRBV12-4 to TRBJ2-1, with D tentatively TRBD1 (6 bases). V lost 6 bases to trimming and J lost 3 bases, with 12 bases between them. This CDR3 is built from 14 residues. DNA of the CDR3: TGTGCCAGCAGCCCACAAGGGGGCTACAATGAGCAGTTCTTC. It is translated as CASSPQGGYNEQFF.

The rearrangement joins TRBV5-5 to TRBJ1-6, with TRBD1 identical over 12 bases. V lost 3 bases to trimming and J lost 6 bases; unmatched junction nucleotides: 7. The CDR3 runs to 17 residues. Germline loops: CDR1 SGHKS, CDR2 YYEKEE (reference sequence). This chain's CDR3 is CASSSYGTGGFNSPLHF. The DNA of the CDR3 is TGTGCCAGCAGCTCCTATGGGACAGGGGGCTTTAATTCACCCCTCCACTTT.

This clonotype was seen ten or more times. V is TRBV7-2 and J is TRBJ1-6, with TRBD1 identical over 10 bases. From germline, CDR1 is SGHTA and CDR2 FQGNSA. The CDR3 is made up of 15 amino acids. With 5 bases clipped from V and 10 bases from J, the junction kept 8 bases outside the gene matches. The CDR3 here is CASSSRDRGHSPLHF. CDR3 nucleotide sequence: TGTGCCAGCAGCAGCCGGGACAGGGGTCACTCACCCCTCCACTTT.